A single sample gave rise to the 23 T cell receptor beta chains below, sequenced in a study of blood T cell repertoires in COVID-19. Clones were read by immunoSEQ multiplex PCR, and TCRdb kept only the in-frame ones, dropping some. Among 250,000 to 300,000 clones listed, approximately 86% were seen once. Sample: peripheral blood. The receptors here all came from a woman between 50 and 59 years old who had recovered from COVID-19.

Worth noting for this clone: The same CDR3 can be traced to other DNA sequences in this sample. This CDR3 is CASSLGGLTNTEAFF. CDR3 bases: TGTGCCAGCAGCTTAGGCGGTCTTACGAACACTGAAGCTTTCTTT. The J gene is TRBJ1-1, the V gene TRBV7-2; no firm D call. This CDR3 has 15 residues. In germline, CDR1 is SGHTA, CDR2 FQGNSA. V lost 1 base, J lost 1 base, and 10 bases lay in between.

The V gene is TRBV13, the J gene TRBJ2-7; D is perhaps TRBD1 (6 bases). The length of the CDR3 is 15 residues. From germline, CDR1 is PRHDT and CDR2 FYEKMQ (reference sequence). V shed 0 bases and J shed 2 bases, with 11 bases lying between them. CDR3 nucleotide sequence: TGTGCCAGCAGCTTAGGAGGGACAATTACCTACGAGCAGTACTTC. It specifies CASSLGGTITYEQYF.

The V gene is TRBV7-2, the J gene TRBJ1-3; 7 bases fit TRBD1. V shed 2 bases and J 3 bases; nucleotides not matched to a gene: 1. Looked up from germline, CDR1 is SGHTA and CDR2 is FQGNSA. The CDR3 loop spans 14 amino acids. The CDR3 protein is CASSLWTGGNTIYF. In DNA, the CDR3 is TGTGCCAGCAGCTTATGGACAGGTGGAAACACCATATATTTT.

In nucleotides, the CDR3 is TGTGCCAGCAGTTTCTACCTCCTCCAGGGCGCTGAGCAGTTCTTC. Encoded protein: CASSFYLLQGAEQFF. This chain connects TRBV27 to TRBJ2-1; D might be TRBD1 (5 bases). The length of the CDR3 is 15 residues. CDR1 and CDR2 from the germline V gene are MNHEY and SMNVEV (reference sequence). Trimming left V 3 bases short and J 9 bases short, with 18 bases between.

Only a few counts were recorded for this clone. J is TRBJ2-7 and V is TRBV28; D possibly corresponds to TRBD2 (6 bases). This CDR3 contains 18 residues. The V gene's germline CDR1 is MDHEN and CDR2 SYDVKM. V was shortened by 4 bases and J by 4 bases, with 26 bases between the two germline ends. CDR3 residues: CASSSSKPFRGTYYEQYF. For the CDR3, the DNA is TGTGCCAGCAGTTCGTCGAAACCTTTTCGCGGGACCTATTACGAGCAGTACTTC.

V is TRBV24-1 and J is TRBJ2-3, with 11 bases aligning to TRBD2. The CDR3 is 16 residues long. CDR1 is KGHDR and CDR2 is SFDVKD in the germline V gene. V was pared by 3 bases and J by 1 base, with 2 bases of the junction left unmatched. CDR3 sequence: CATSDGTSGRTDTQYF. In DNA form, the CDR3 reads TGTGCCACCAGTGATGGGACTAGCGGACGCACAGATACGCAGTATTTT.

In its sample, this clone was seen once. CDR3 sequence reads: CASSHSNEKLFF. The CDR3 DNA reads TGCGCCAGCAGCCATAGTAATGAAAAACTGTTTTTT. V is TRBV10-2 and J is TRBJ1-4; no clear D gene. CDR3 length: 12 residues. The germline gives CDR1 WSHSY, CDR2 SAAADI. Trimming removed 6 bases from V and 4 bases from J, with 6 bases in between.

The chain uses TRBV10-3 and TRBJ1-4; no clear D gene. CDR3 length: 12 residues. V lost 3 bases to trimming and J lost 10 bases, with 9 bases between them. Germline CDR1 ENHRY, CDR2 SYGVKD. In DNA form, the CDR3 reads TGTGCCATCAGTGATCGGAGTGGAAAACTGTTTTTT. Amino acid sequence: CAISDRSGKLFF.

This chain joins TRBV18 and TRBJ2-5, with 9 positions matching TRBD2. CDR3 length equals 14 residues. Germline CDR1 KGHSH, CDR2 LQKENI. The J segment lost 2 bases and the V segment lost 3 bases, leaving 1 base of the junction unmatched. CDR3 nucleotide sequence: TGTGCCAGCTCACCGGGACTAGCACAAGAGACCCAGTACTTC. Translation: CASSPGLAQETQYF.

This chain joins TRBV19 and TRBJ1-5; D uncertain. The germline V gene encodes CDR1 LNHDA and CDR2 SQIVND (reference sequence). V lost 6 bases and J lost 0, with 18 bases in between. The CDR3 sequence is 17 residues long. The CDR3 protein is CASRFIVGLFSNQPQHF. The CDR3 DNA reads as TGTGCCAGTAGATTTATTGTTGGACTGTTTAGCAATCAGCCCCAGCATTTT.

This sequence joins TRBV11-2 and TRBJ2-1, with TRBD2 matching 14 bases. The CDR3 loop spans 15 amino acids. V lost 4 bases and J lost 14; bases outside the gene matches: 10. Germline assignment: CDR1 SGHAT and CDR2 FQNNGV. The CDR3 reads CASSSAGGTSGSKFF. The CDR3, as DNA: TGTGCCAGCAGCTCCGCCGGGGGGACTAGCGGGAGCAAGTTCTTC.

Remarks on this clone: The sample carries other DNA sequences with the same CDR3. The CDR3 here is CSVEEGQRSPYEQYF. The DNA of the CDR3 is TGCAGCGTTGAGGAGGGACAGCGGAGCCCCTACGAGCAGTACTTC. The chain employs TRBV29-1 and TRBJ2-7, with D possibly being TRBD1 (7 bases). V dropped 3 bases and J dropped 2 bases, with 17 bases sitting between them. Germline-derived CDR1 and CDR2 are SQVTM and ANQGSEA. The CDR3 consists of 15 residues.

The rearrangement joins TRBV18 to TRBJ1-4; D call uncertain. There are 12 residues in the CDR3. V lost 3 bases and J lost 10, with 9 bases in between. CDR1 is KGHSH, CDR2 LQKENI, per germline. In nucleotides, the CDR3 is TGTGCCAGCTCACCCGACTTGGGAAAACTGTTTTTT. This sequence encodes CASSPDLGKLFF.

The chain links TRBV6-6 to TRBJ1-4, with 7 positions matching TRBD1. J lost 8 bases, V lost 5 bases, and 8 bases had no gene match. CDR1 MNHNY and CDR2 SVGAGI come from the germline V gene (reference sequence). The CDR3 is 14 residues long. CDR3 region: CASSLQGMGEKLFF. In DNA form, the CDR3 reads TGTGCCAGCAGTCTACAGGGGATGGGAGAAAAACTGTTTTTT.

V is TRBV5-1 and J is TRBJ1-5, with D possibly matching TRBD1 (5 bases). CDR3 size: 15 residues. Germline CDR1 SGHRS, CDR2 YFSETQ. V gave up 1 base and J gave up 2 bases, with 10 bases separating them. CDR3 in amino acids: CASSLTGRGNQPQHF. The CDR3 nucleotides read TGCGCCAGCAGCTTGACAGGTAGGGGCAATCAGCCCCAGCATTTT.

The sample holds one count of this clone. This chain uses TRBV7-9 with TRBJ2-7; the match to TRBD1 covers 8 bases. The CDR3 spans 14 residues. The junction had 5 bases not matched to a gene; V was cut back by 4 bases and J by 3 bases. From germline, CDR1 is SEHNR and CDR2 FQNEAQ (reference sequence). CDR3: CASSSRDRYYEQYF. As DNA, the CDR3 is TGTGCCAGCAGCTCCCGGGACAGGTACTACGAGCAGTACTTC.

The chain employs TRBV27 and TRBJ1-1; D is possibly TRBD1 (6 bases). Germline values: CDR1 MNHEY, CDR2 SMNVEV (reference sequence). The CDR3 is made up of 14 amino acids. The V end was cut by 6 bases, the J end by 0 bases, with 11 bases between. The CDR3 reads CASSSRGLNTEAFF. The CDR3 DNA is TGTGCCAGCAGCTCCAGGGGATTGAACACTGAAGCTTTCTTT.

In this sample, this clone turned up a few times. The genes are TRBV5-1 and TRBJ1-4, with D perhaps matching TRBD1 (5 bases). The germline V and J ends were trimmed by 2 bases and 4 bases, with 9 bases remaining between them. Germline V gives CDR1 SGHRS, CDR2 YFSETQ. This CDR3 contains 14 residues. CDR3 sequence reads: CASSLGEFNEKLFF. The DNA of the CDR3 is TGCGCCAGCAGCTTAGGGGAATTTAATGAAAAACTGTTTTTT.

The chain uses TRBV11-2 and TRBJ1-2; TRBD1 agrees at 7 bases. Germline CDR1 reads SGHAT; CDR2 reads FQNNGV. Unmatched junction bases numbered 13, after V lost 5 bases and J lost 4 bases. The CDR3 is 16 residues long. Here the CDR3 reads CASSQHRGRIGYGYTF. Written as DNA, the CDR3 is TGTGCCAGCAGCCAACACAGGGGTCGAATAGGCTATGGCTACACCTTC.

In this sample, this clone turned up once. This CDR3 is also generated by other DNA sequences in the sample. The gene calls are TRBV18 and TRBJ2-2; possibly TRBD1 for D (5 bases). The CDR3 length is 14 residues. Germline values: CDR1 KGHSH, CDR2 LQKENI. V lost 0 bases to trimming and J lost 5 bases, with 7 bases between them. The DNA of the CDR3 is TGTGCCAGCTCACCACCGCAGGGAACCGGGGAGCTGTTTTTT. Residues: CASSPPQGTGELFF.

The V call is TRBV12-5, the J call TRBJ1-5; D may be TRBD1 (5 bases). Looked up from germline, CDR1 is LGHNT and CDR2 is FRNRAP. V shed 0 bases and J shed 2 bases, with 20 bases lying between them. The CDR3 loop spans 19 amino acids. CDR3 sequence reads: CASGLVGGQGGIGNQPQHF. The CDR3 DNA reads TGTGCTAGTGGTTTGGTAGGAGGTCAGGGAGGGATCGGCAATCAGCCCCAGCATTTT. Full variable domain (remainder filled in from reference TRBV12-5 and TRBJ1-5): DARVTQTPRHKVTEMGQEVTMRCQPILGHNTVFWYRQTMMQGLELLAYFRNRAPLDDSGMPKDRFSAEMPDATLATLKIQPSEPRDSAVYFCASGLVGGQGGIGNQPQHFGDGTRLSIL.

This clone was observed a single time. J is TRBJ1-1 and V is TRBV6-5, with D unclear. Germline lookup yields CDR1 MNHEY and CDR2 SVGAGI. V gave up 6 bases and J gave up 3 bases, with 5 bases separating them. The CDR3 extends over 11 amino acids. CDR3 in amino acids: CASRYYTEAFF. The CDR3 nucleotides are TGTGCCAGCAGGTATTACACTGAAGCTTTCTTT.

The V and J genes are TRBV7-2 and TRBJ1-5; D is unresolved. Looked up from germline, CDR1 is SGHTA and CDR2 is FQGNSA. This CDR3 region has 13 residues. V shed 4 bases and J shed 3 bases, with 7 bases lying between them. The CDR3 region is CASSSGVNQPQHF. For the CDR3, the DNA is TGTGCCAGCAGCTCCGGGGTCAATCAGCCCCAGCATTTT.